Below, 27 T cell receptor beta chains from the same sample are listed, as sequenced in a study of blood T cell repertoires in COVID-19. Assay used: immunoSEQ multiplex PCR; TCRdb lists only in-frame clones, some missing. The sample carries tens of thousands of clones, 70% to 90% recorded once. Sequencing was carried out using peripheral blood. Receptors were obtained from a woman older than 75 with COVID-19, enrolled during active disease.

The chain combines TRBV24-1 with TRBJ1-5, with TRBD1 matching 12 bases. Germline loops: CDR1 KGHDR, CDR2 SFDVKD. With 5 bases clipped from V and 2 bases from J, the junction kept 6 bases outside the gene matches. This CDR3 is built from 17 residues. The CDR3 is CATSGTGTGGRNQPQHF. CDR3 coding DNA: TGTGCCACCAGTGGAACCGGGACAGGGGGCCGCAATCAGCCCCAGCATTTT.

The rearrangement uses TRBV9 and TRBJ2-1; D may be TRBD2 (5 bases). V was cut by 0 bases and J by 5 bases, with 12 bases left in between. CDR1 is SGDLS, CDR2 YYNGEE, per germline. This CDR3 spans 15 amino acids. This CDR3 reads CASSVDIGGDNEQFF. The CDR3 nucleotides read TGTGCCAGCAGCGTAGATATCGGAGGAGACAATGAGCAGTTCTTC.

The rearrangement links TRBV28 to TRBJ1-4; 8 bases are shared with TRBD1. The CDR3 sequence is 14 residues long. V was clipped by 6 bases and J by 10 bases; unmatched bases: 10. The V gene's germline CDR1 is MDHEN and CDR2 SYDVKM. The chain's CDR3 is CASRTTGVEGKLFF. The CDR3 bases are TGTGCCAGCAGGACGACAGGGGTTGAAGGAAAACTGTTTTTT.

The chain carries TRBV19 and TRBJ1-5; D possibly corresponds to TRBD1 (6 bases). This CDR3 has 17 residues. Trimming took off 7 bases at V and 0 bases at J, with 19 bases between the two ends. Germline V gene data show CDR1 as LNHDA and CDR2 as SQIVND (reference sequence). For the CDR3, the DNA is TGTGCCAGTATCTCCCTCGTGGGGGCCTATAGCAATCAGCCCCAGCATTTT. This translates into CASISLVGAYSNQPQHF. Looking up the rest from reference TRBV19 and TRBJ1-5 gives the full variable domain: DGGITQSPKYLFRKEGQNVTLSCEQNLNHDAMYWYRQDPGQGLRLIYYSQIVNDFQKGDIAEGYSVSREKKESFPLTVTSAQKNPTAFYLCASISLVGAYSNQPQHFGDGTRLSIL.

V is TRBV28 and J is TRBJ1-2; tentative D call: TRBD1 (5 bases). The CDR3 contains 17 residues. The germline CDR1 and CDR2 sequences are MDHEN and SYDVKM. Trimming removed 1 base from V and 4 bases from J, with 19 bases in between. Here the CDR3 reads CASSLYGTGGRFYGYTF. The CDR3 nucleotides are TGTGCCAGCAGTTTATATGGTACGGGGGGACGGTTCTATGGCTACACCTTC.

V usage is TRBV15 and J usage is TRBJ1-1; D is ambiguous. This CDR3 has 12 residues. Deletions cut 0 bases from V and 10 bases from J, with 9 bases between. The V gene's germline CDR1 is LNHNV and CDR2 YYDKDF (reference sequence). The CDR3 is CATSRDWGGAFF. CDR3 nucleotide sequence: TGTGCCACCAGCAGAGATTGGGGAGGAGCTTTCTTT. The whole variable domain, filled in from reference TRBV15 and TRBJ1-1, reads DAMVIQNPRYQVTQFGKPVTLSCSQTLNHNVMYWYQQKSSQAPKLLFHYYDKDFNNEADTPDNFQSRRPNTSFCFLDIRSPGLGDTAMYLCATSRDWGGAFFGQGTRLTVV.

The rearrangement joins TRBV9 to TRBJ1-1, with 7 bases that match TRBD1. The CDR3 runs to 13 residues. Losses at the gene ends were 4 bases for V and 4 bases for J; bases not matched to a gene: 4. CDR1 and CDR2 from the germline V gene are SGDLS and YYNGEE. The CDR3 DNA sequence: TGTGCCAGCAGCATTCGACAGGGCACTGAAGCTTTCTTT. It is translated as CASSIRQGTEAFF.

The V and J genes are TRBV5-1 and TRBJ2-3, with 9 bases aligning to TRBD2. CDR1 SGHRS and CDR2 YFSETQ come from the germline V gene. The V gene end was trimmed by 0 bases and the J gene end by 2 bases; junction bases not matched to a gene: 16. CDR3 size: 20 residues. The CDR3 protein is CASSLAGWLAGLDLTDTQYF. CDR3 in DNA: TGCGCCAGCAGCTTGGCCGGTTGGCTAGCGGGGCTCGACCTCACAGATACGCAGTATTTT.

The chain combines TRBV27 with TRBJ2-5, with D perhaps matching TRBD1 (7 bases). Germline lookup yields CDR1 MNHEY and CDR2 SMNVEV (reference sequence). This CDR3 has 21 residues. V lost 0 bases and J 0 bases, leaving 26 bases between the germline ends. CDR3 in DNA: TGTGCCAGCAGTTTATCCAATCCGACAGGGACTCTCTCGCGCTACCAAGAGACCCAGTACTTC. This encodes CASSLSNPTGTLSRYQETQYF.

The V call is TRBV20-1, the J call TRBJ2-2; TRBD2 agrees at 9 bases. With 3 bases clipped from V and 5 bases from J, the junction kept 4 bases outside the gene matches. The CDR3 loop spans 14 amino acids. CDR1 is DFQATT and CDR2 is SNEGSKA in the germline V gene (reference sequence). Here the CDR3 reads CSASRRGGTGELFF. CDR3 coding DNA: TGCAGTGCTAGTAGGCGGGGGGGAACCGGGGAGCTGTTTTTT.

The V call is TRBV5-5, the J call TRBJ1-2; possibly TRBD1 for D (6 bases). With 4 bases removed from V and 4 bases from J, the gap between germline ends came to 17 bases. Germline V gene sequence: CDR1 SGHKS, CDR2 YYEKEE (reference sequence). The CDR3 is 15 residues long. CDR3 in amino acids: CASSPLSAGAYGYTF. The CDR3 bases are TGTGCCAGCAGCCCCTTATCCGCAGGGGCCTATGGCTACACCTTC.

The table lists this clone with a count of one. The rearrangement joins TRBV19 to TRBJ1-2, with D possibly TRBD1 on 6 matching bases. CDR3 length: 13 residues. Per the germline V gene, CDR1 is LNHDA and CDR2 is SQIVND (reference sequence). Trimming took off 3 bases at V and 9 bases at J, with 14 bases between the two ends. CDR3 sequence reads: CASSIGSRGSYTF. As DNA, the CDR3 is TGTGCCAGTAGTATTGGGAGCAGGGGAAGCTACACCTTC. Using reference TRBV19 and TRBJ1-2 for the parts outside the CDR3, the full variable domain is DGGITQSPKYLFRKEGQNVTLSCEQNLNHDAMYWYRQDPGQGLRLIYYSQIVNDFQKGDIAEGYSVSREKKESFPLTVTSAQKNPTAFYLCASSIGSRGSYTFGSGTRLTVV.

The chain couples TRBV6-5 to TRBJ1-2; 8 bases are a match to TRBD1. CDR1 MNHEY and CDR2 SVGAGI come from the germline V gene. This CDR3 comprises 14 residues. V shed 6 bases, J shed 4 bases, and the junction held 7 bases outside the gene matches. Written as DNA, the CDR3 is TGTGCCAGCAGCGGGACAGGCCGGTCCTATGGCTACACCTTC. It specifies CASSGTGRSYGYTF.

This sequence joins TRBV10-3 and TRBJ2-1; 8 nucleotides agree with TRBD1. The length of the CDR3 is 15 residues. J gave up 6 bases and V 3 bases, and 7 bases lay outside the gene matches. From germline, CDR1 is ENHRY and CDR2 SYGVKD. The CDR3 region is CAISEGQGAVNEQFF. CDR3 sequence (DNA): TGTGCCATCAGTGAAGGGCAGGGGGCGGTCAATGAGCAGTTCTTC.

This clone has only a few counts. The genes are TRBV2 and TRBJ2-7; D ambiguous. Germline CDR1 and CDR2: SNHLY and FYNNEI. This CDR3 comprises 15 residues. The ends were cut back, 6 bases at V and 4 bases at J, with 19 bases in the middle. CDR3 sequence reads: CASSGWSVLGYEQYF. Written as DNA, the CDR3 is TGTGCCAGCAGCGGGTGGTCCGTTTTAGGATACGAGCAGTACTTC.

V gene TRBV6-5 combines with J gene TRBJ2-7; no clear D. In germline, CDR1 is MNHEY, CDR2 SVGAGI. The CDR3 runs to 12 residues. V lost 8 bases and J lost 2, with 10 bases in between. The DNA for the CDR3 is TGTGCCAGCGGTTCCCGGGCCTACGAGCAGTACTTC. Encoded protein: CASGSRAYEQYF.

This clone was seen only a few times. This chain joins TRBV19 and TRBJ2-7; a weak D match, TRBD2 (6 bases). This CDR3 is 15 amino acids long. Trimming pared 3 bases from V and 6 bases from J, leaving 18 bases between. CDR1 LNHDA and CDR2 SQIVND come from the germline V gene (reference sequence). The CDR3 reads CASSIGGTAVPEQYF. For the CDR3, the DNA is TGTGCCAGTAGTATCGGGGGAACCGCGGTGCCCGAGCAGTACTTC.

This clone has a handful of counts. J is TRBJ1-2 and V is TRBV9; possible D gene TRBD1, 6 bases. Trimming took off 0 bases at V and 8 bases at J, with 17 bases between the two ends. Germline lookup yields CDR1 SGDLS and CDR2 YYNGEE. The CDR3 is 15 residues long. CDR3 nucleotides: TGTGCCAGCAGCGTAGGGGCCACTTACAGGGAAGGCTACACCTTC. Its protein is CASSVGATYREGYTF. The whole variable domain, remainder taken from reference TRBV9 and TRBJ1-2, is DSGVTQTPKHLITATGQRVTLRCSPRSGDLSVYWYQQSLDQGLQFLIQYYNGEERAKGNILERFSAQQFPDLHSELNLSSLELGDSALYFCASSVGATYREGYTFGSGTRLTVV.

This sequence joins TRBV5-8 and TRBJ2-2; TRBD2 aligns across 14 bases. Per germline, CDR1 SGHTS and CDR2 YDEGEE. With 4 bases clipped from V and 4 bases from J, the junction kept 9 bases outside the gene matches. This CDR3 contains 18 residues. The CDR3 DNA is TGTGCCAGCAGCCACGGGGGACTAGCGGGAGTTCGCACCGGGGAGCTGTTTTTT. Its protein product is CASSHGGLAGVRTGELFF.

The chain has TRBV6-6 and TRBJ1-5; TRBD1 agrees at 7 bases. The CDR3 contains 13 residues. V lost 5 bases, J lost 3 bases, and 1 base stayed unmatched. The germline V gene has CDR1 MNHNY and CDR2 SVGAGI (reference sequence). The chain's CDR3 is CASSGQVNQPQHF. For the CDR3, the DNA is TGTGCCAGCAGTGGACAGGTCAATCAGCCCCAGCATTTT.

The chain uses TRBV5-4 and TRBJ1-4; 7 bases agree with TRBD1. The CDR3 contains 15 residues. Germline values: CDR1 SGHNT, CDR2 YYREEE (reference sequence). Trimming removed 3 bases from V and 2 bases from J; junction bases left unmatched: 4. This CDR3 is CASSSRQGTNEKLFF. DNA for the CDR3: TGTGCCAGCAGCTCCAGACAGGGTACTAATGAAAAACTGTTTTTT. Full variable domain (remainder filled in from reference TRBV5-4 and TRBJ1-4): ETGVTQSPTHLIKTRGQQVTLRCSSQSGHNTVSWYQQALGQGPQFIFQYYREEENGRGNFPPRFSGLQFPNYSSELNVNALELDDSALYLCASSSRQGTNEKLFFGSGTQLSVL.

The rearrangement joins TRBV7-6 to TRBJ2-7; 10 positions agree with TRBD2. Germline values: CDR1 SGHVS, CDR2 FNYEAQ. The CDR3 extends over 15 amino acids. The V and J ends lost 3 bases and 5 bases, in that order; junction bases with no gene match: 7. The DNA of the CDR3 is TGTGCCAGCAGCTTGACCCCGGGGACTAGCGACGAGCAGTACTTC. Its translation: CASSLTPGTSDEQYF.

This clone was recorded once. This chain connects TRBV4-2 to TRBJ1-4, with D tentatively TRBD1 (5 bases). The CDR3 is 14 residues long. The ends were cut back, 3 bases at V and 8 bases at J, with 13 bases in the middle. The germline V gene encodes CDR1 LGHNA and CDR2 YNFKEQ. This chain's CDR3 is CASSQDTGGEKLFF. CDR3 nucleotides: TGTGCCAGCAGCCAGGACACCGGTGGCGAAAAACTGTTTTTT.

The J gene is TRBJ2-1, the V gene TRBV5-1; no reliable D call. The CDR3 runs to 13 residues. The germline V gene has CDR1 SGHRS and CDR2 YFSETQ. The ends were cut back, 4 bases at V and 2 bases at J, with 7 bases in the middle. The CDR3 loop reads CASSLVTYNEQFF. CDR3 bases: TGCGCCAGCAGCCTGGTCACCTACAATGAGCAGTTCTTC.

The chain carries TRBV5-5 and TRBJ2-3; TRBD2 matches 9 bases. The CDR3 runs 16 residues. Germline assignment: CDR1 SGHKS and CDR2 YYEKEE (reference sequence). After removal of 0 bases from V and 1 base from J, the junction contained 3 bases not matched to a gene. Here the CDR3 DNA reads TGTGCCAGCAGCTTGGGACGGACTAGCGGCACAGATACGCAGTATTTT. Its protein is CASSLGRTSGTDTQYF.

This clone appeared once. The rearrangement uses TRBV20-1 and TRBJ1-2; 11 nucleotides match TRBD1. Germline V gene sequence: CDR1 DFQATT, CDR2 SNEGSKA (reference sequence). The V segment lost 3 bases and the J segment 1 base; nucleotides outside the gene matches: 4. The CDR3 has 15 residues. The CDR3 nucleotides are TGCAGTGCTAGTACCGGGACAGGGGGTAACTATGGCTACACCTTC. This sequence encodes CSASTGTGGNYGYTF.

The J gene is TRBJ2-7, the V gene TRBV6-5, with TRBD2 matching over 7 bases. V dropped 7 bases and J dropped 6; count of bases not matched to a gene: 6. The CDR3 sequence is 12 residues long. From germline, CDR1 is MNHEY and CDR2 SVGAGI. The chain's CDR3 is CASISSGGEQYF. Written as DNA, the CDR3 is TGTGCCAGCATTTCTAGCGGTGGCGAGCAGTACTTC.